This T cell receptor (beta chain) emerged from a study of T cell responses to AZD1222 COVID-19 vaccine. Deletions cut 5 bases from V and 4 bases from J, with 17 bases between. CDR1 is LNHDA and CDR2 is SQIVND in the germline V gene (reference sequence). The CDR3 is made up of 15 amino acids. The protocol was immunoSEQ multiplex PCR, while the TCRdb copy is restricted to in-frame clones and leaves out a portion. The data show about 97,000 clones, with 88% seen just once and less than 3.5% held by the top ten. The chain combines TRBV19 with TRBJ1-2; D is undetermined. This TCR was sampled from an adult in good health. The sample was peripheral blood, taken on day 0 of AZD1222 vaccination. In DNA form, the CDR3 reads TGTGCCAGTAGTCCAGGATATCCCGGAGGCTATGGCTACACCTTC. Translating gives CASSPGYPGGYGYTF.